This TCR beta chain was recorded in a study of T cell changes during pregnancy in multiple sclerosis (dated by TCRdb to about 2019). Study-wide context: Changes in the T cell repertoire over the course of pregnancy were examined in this study in women with multiple sclerosis.

From a lookup of the germline V gene, CDR1 and CDR2 are KGHSH and LQKENI. Trimming takes 3 bases from V and 3 bases from J, and the germline ends sit 8 bases apart. Including the terminal cysteine and phenylalanine, the CDR3 comprises 13 residues. Of the read, only the CDR3 DNA is kept; its 39 bases are in frame from base 1. Library preparation used the immunoSEQ multiplex PCR assay. Sourced from immuneACCESS, this table was stored by TCRdb with only in-frame sequences that have V and J called. A share of the clones is absent; for the studies checked, an unresolved V gene accounts for under half, and the remainder has no known explanation. The sample yields 25,000 to 35,000 clones; approximately 89% were counted once. The ten top clones hold about 0.8% of the sample. On this clone: Which antigen it targets is not known. No per-base quality is available; no much larger clone lies one base away.

The chain employs TRBV18 and TRBJ1-2, with no reliable assignment of the D segment. The receptor was derived from a female donor with multiple sclerosis, enrolled in a pregnancy study. This specimen consisted of CD4+ T cells from peripheral blood mononuclear cells, obtained in the second trimester of pregnancy. Here is the DNA: TGTGCCAGCTCACCGGAGAGAGACTATGGCTACACCTTC. It codes for CASSPERDYGYTF.